This T cell receptor beta chain was profiled in a study of blood T cell repertoires in COVID-19. Overall study: COVID-19 samples, acute and convalescent, were from the United States, Italy and Spain. T cells, B-cell-depleted T cells, or PBMCs supplied cDNA or gDNA.

Only in-frame clones appear in the TCRdb table, and some are missing; sequencing was by immunoSEQ multiplex PCR. Here the sample spans a few hundred thousand clones, 80% to 90% being singletons. V lost 6 bases, J lost 2 bases, and 12 bases stayed unmatched. Germline CDR1 reads LNHNV; CDR2 reads YYDKDF (reference sequence). This CDR3 has 16 amino acids. Clinical histories supplied by participants themselves formed the basis of cohort assignment. Before being deemed recovered, Cohort 3 donors had two negative PCRs, clearance, or symptom resolution. The V gene is TRBV15, the J gene TRBJ2-5; the match to TRBD1 covers 7 bases. The sequencing input was PBMCs or T cells enriched from blood (not recorded which). The TCR originated in a woman in her 30s who had recovered from COVID-19. CDR3 sequence: CATSPPGQRLQETQYF. In DNA form, the CDR3 reads TGTGCCACCAGTCCCCCGGGACAGAGACTTCAAGAGACCCAGTACTTC. Together with reference TRBV15 and TRBJ2-5, the CDR3 gives the full variable domain: DAMVIQNPRYQVTQFGKPVTLSCSQTLNHNVMYWYQQKSSQAPKLLFHYYDKDFNNEADTPDNFQSRRPNTSFCFLDIRSPGLGDTAMYLCATSPPGQRLQETQYFGPGTRLLVL.